Sequencing of this TCR beta chain was carried out in a study of identical twins (dated by TCRdb to 2015 to 2016). The study in broad terms: TCR alpha and beta repertoires from monozygotic twins, unrelated adults of various ages and cord blood were deep-sequenced to test whether fetal clonotypes persist. To rule out contamination, the twin experiments were replicated at different times with different library preparation protocols. The research as a whole found: In monozygotic twins, recombination models systematically underestimated out-of-frame TCR alpha sharing, but the models matched the sharing seen between unrelated individuals. Abundant cord blood beta clonotypes carried fewer insertions; young adult naive repertoires showed a weaker similar trend, while memory repertoires showed none. Excess twin sharing in beta out-of-frame sequences was weaker because fewer shared sequences lowered the signal-to-noise ratio. Zero-insertion analyses could be partly confounded by invariant T cells such as MAIT and iNKT, though diverse VJ usage argued against such confounding for most clonotypes. Conclusions relied on cross-sectional statistical analysis, since the same donors could not be followed over many years. Out-of-frame TCR alpha sequences shared between twins showed an excess of low generation-probability sequences compared with coincidental sharing between unrelated individuals.

Every donor in the study was a healthy Caucasian. The study also sequenced three unrelated non-twin adults: a male aged 18 to 29, a male aged 50 to 59 and a female aged 50 to 59. Using Miltenyi CD45RO+ enrichment and human naive T-cell isolation kits, memory (CD45RO+) and naive T cells were isolated from PBMC. The CDR3, from cysteine to phenylalanine, totals 16 residues. Only the CDR3 part of the read is kept: 48 bases, read in frame from the first base. Looking up the germline V gene yields CDR1 SQVTM and CDR2 ANQGSEA. Germline trimming: 7 bases from V, 3 bases from J; junction bases outside gene matches: 15. Library creation used 5' RACE. The sequencing machine was an Illumina HiSeq 2000. Template switching added a universal primer binding site, and the final cDNA carried a unique molecular identifier that allowed TCR cDNA molecules to be counted accurately. Specific primers in the conserved constant-segment region were used to synthesize first-strand cDNA for TCR alpha and beta chains. To control for contamination, each cDNA library was double barcoded with a SMART-Mk sample barcode plus Illumina barcodes. TruSeq adapter sequences, together with Illumina sample barcodes, were added in two successive PCR steps. Sequencing of the TCR alpha and beta cDNA libraries was done on the Illumina HiSeq platform using custom primers. In the source study's methods: Unique molecular identifiers were extracted from raw reads with MiGEC, and CDR3 positions were determined with MiXCR. Recombination models were inferred per individual with the repgenHMM and IGoR tools using an EM algorithm. Shared clonotype analysis was performed with the tcR package in R, normalizing sharing by the product of cloneset sizes. To study raw recombination without the effects of thymic and clonal selection, out-of-frame nonproductive sequences were analyzed. Using fastp at Q25 and MiXCR, TCRdb reprocessed the public reads and kept productive beta chains. Each entry is one CDR3 protein sequence, shown with its most common DNA and genes. The V and J calls were determined by TCRdb, not by the authors. The sample records under 450,000 distinct CDR3 sequences, about a fifth of which are singletons. The biggest ten clones account for 10% to 15% of the sample.

Notes on this clonotype: Its recognized antigen is unknown. No base-level quality is on record; no much larger clone is a single base apart.

Input material: naive T cells sorted from blood. Explained via the paper, the cell subset or site label denotes: cells isolated with a human naive T-cell isolation kit. This clonotype was obtained from a man aged 45 to 65 in good health. Recombination joined TRBV29-1 with TRBJ2-3, and 8 junctional nucleotides match TRBD1. The nucleotide sequence is TGCAGCGCCCTGGGTCGGGACAGGAAAAGTACAGATACGCAGTATTTT. Protein translation: CSALGRDRKSTDTQYF.